The 27 T cell receptor beta chains in this list originate from one sample, sequenced in a study of response to subunit inactivated influenza vaccine. From the RT-PCR reads, TCRdb called clonotypes with MiXCR, one entry per CDR3 protein. The sample carries about 570,000 distinct CDR3 sequences, about 11% recorded once. The same specimen was also included in a second study, on T cells expressing NK-cell markers. From that study: As the method of synthesis, 5'RACE template switching with UMIs yielded TCR beta cDNA.

Sample: PBMCs from blood, taken on the day of vaccination. The source of these receptors is a man aged 45-60 years who received an inactivated influenza vaccine.

The rearrangement links TRBV20-1 to TRBJ2-1; D is perhaps TRBD1 (7 bases). The germline CDR1 and CDR2 sequences are DFQATT and SNEGSKA (reference sequence). The CDR3 totals 14 residues. V was clipped by 6 bases and J by 4 bases, with 16 bases between them. CDR3 in amino acids: CSATGQEGYNEQFF. CDR3 bases: TGCAGTGCCACCGGACAGGAGGGTTACAATGAGCAGTTCTTC.

The chain joins TRBV5-1 to TRBJ2-7; D assignment may be TRBD1 or TRBD2 (5 bases each). The CDR3 contains 20 residues. V shed 5 bases and J shed 1 base, with 31 bases lying between them. Germline CDR1 and CDR2: SGHRS and YFSETQ. The CDR3 here is CASSFQPLVVSGTDSYEQYF. Written as DNA, the CDR3 is TGCGCCAGCAGTTTCCAACCACTAGTTGTCTCTGGGACGGATTCCTACGAGCAGTACTTC.

This rearrangement joins TRBV4-3 to TRBJ2-4; D is undetermined. CDR1 and CDR2 (germline): LGHNA, YSLEER. This CDR3 contains 16 residues. V lost 0 bases, J lost 9 bases, and 18 bases lay in between. The CDR3 here is CASSQDQGALPGIQYF. CDR3 in DNA: TGCGCCAGCAGCCAAGATCAAGGCGCCCTCCCTGGCATTCAGTACTTC.

In its sample, this clonotype was seen a few times. The chain carries TRBV20-1 and TRBJ2-7; 9 nucleotides align to TRBD1. The length of the CDR3 is 16 residues. Germline CDR1 is DFQATT and CDR2 is SNEGSKA (reference sequence). V was clipped by 3 bases and J by 1 base; unmatched bases: 10. CDR3 nucleotides: TGCAGTGCTAGTGGGACAGGGTTTTCAGTGTCCTACGAGCAGTACTTC. Residues: CSASGTGFSVSYEQYF.

This clonotype was seen a handful of times. The chain carries TRBV29-1 and TRBJ2-5; 12 nucleotides agree with TRBD2. The trim removed 0 bases at V and 5 bases at J, leaving 16 bases unmatched. Germline assignment: CDR1 SQVTM and CDR2 ANQGSEA. This CDR3 has 19 residues. For the CDR3, the DNA is TGCAGCGTTGAAGACTACCGGGGACTAGCGGGCTATGGGTTCGAGACCCAGTACTTC. Translating gives CSVEDYRGLAGYGFETQYF.

This clonotype was found a few times. The chain uses TRBV7-2 and TRBJ1-2; no firm D call. V lost 5 bases and J lost 4, with 11 bases in between. The V gene's germline CDR1 is SGHTA and CDR2 FQGNSA. The CDR3 is 13 residues long. CDR3 nucleotide sequence: TGTGCCAGCAGCCCACGACATTCCTATGGCTACACCTTC. Protein: CASSPRHSYGYTF.

This clonotype was detected only a few times. The V and J genes are TRBV5-1 and TRBJ2-7; no firm D call. V was cut by 0 bases and J by 0 bases, with 10 bases left in between. Germline V CDR1 and CDR2: SGHRS, YFSETQ. The CDR3 totals 15 residues. CDR3 amino acids: CASSLVYRSSYEQYF. The CDR3, as DNA: TGCGCCAGCAGCTTGGTTTACAGAAGCTCCTACGAGCAGTACTTC.

This clonotype has a handful of counts. This may come from a read error, since a much larger clone is one base off. The chain carries TRBV4-2 and TRBJ2-5; TRBD2 might be the D (5 bases). This CDR3 has 14 residues. CDR1 is LGHNA, CDR2 YNFKEQ, per germline. CDR3 sequence: CAGSQEGAVETQYF. The CDR3 nucleotides read TGTGCCGGCAGCCAAGAAGGAGCGGTAGAGACCCAGTACTTC.

This clonotype was counted only a few times. The chain recombines TRBV24-1 with TRBJ2-7; 7 positions agree with TRBD1. The V segment lost 6 bases and the J segment 6 bases; nucleotides outside the gene matches: 7. Germline CDR1 KGHDR, CDR2 SFDVKD. This CDR3 contains 13 residues. CDR3 amino acids: CATSQTGPGEQYF. CDR3 nucleotides: TGTGCCACCAGTCAGACAGGGCCTGGCGAGCAGTACTTC.

The rearrangement links TRBV18 to TRBJ2-2; D gene unclear. CDR1 and CDR2 from the germline V gene are KGHSH and LQKENI. This CDR3 is built from 15 residues. Trimming stripped 4 bases from V and 3 bases from J, with 12 bases between. The CDR3 loop is CASSRWAADTGELFF. For the CDR3, the DNA is TGTGCCAGCTCACGTTGGGCAGCAGACACCGGGGAGCTGTTTTTT.

The chain employs TRBV5-1 and TRBJ2-7, with 13 bases aligning to TRBD2. The V and J ends lost 4 bases and 1 base, in that order; junction bases with no gene match: 11. Germline assignment: CDR1 SGHRS and CDR2 YFSETQ. This CDR3 is 18 amino acids long. CDR3 in amino acids: CASSRRTSGGSESYEQYF. The CDR3 bases are TGCGCCAGCAGCCGACGGACTAGCGGGGGTAGCGAATCCTACGAGCAGTACTTC.

The chain joins TRBV3-1 to TRBJ2-3; 9 bases agree with TRBD2. J gave up 7 bases and V 1 base, and 6 bases lay outside the gene matches. The CDR3 length is 15 residues. Germline V CDR1 and CDR2: LGHDT, YNNKEL (reference sequence). The CDR3 spells CASSQGIAGVNTQYF. The DNA of the CDR3 is TGTGCCAGCAGCCAAGGGATAGCGGGAGTGAATACGCAGTATTTT.

This clonotype occurred a few times. The J gene is TRBJ1-1, the V gene TRBV5-1, with D maybe TRBD1 (5 bases). Between the trimmed V and J ends, which lost 4 bases and 3 bases, there was a span of 19 bases. Per the germline V gene, CDR1 is SGHRS and CDR2 is YFSETQ. The length of the CDR3 is 16 residues. CDR3 DNA: TGCGCCAGCAGCCAGGGACGGTTGGCTGTAGACACTGAAGCTTTCTTT. Translated: CASSQGRLAVDTEAFF.

The table lists this clonotype with a few counts. This chain joins TRBV28 and TRBJ1-2; D is perhaps TRBD1 (5 bases). The CDR3 covers 15 residues. V dropped 6 bases and J dropped 4 bases, with 18 bases sitting between them. In germline, CDR1 is MDHEN, CDR2 SYDVKM. The CDR3 nucleotides read TGTGCCAGCAGGCTGGGGGTCGCAGAGGTCTATGGCTACACCTTC. This sequence encodes CASRLGVAEVYGYTF.

The J gene is TRBJ2-7, the V gene TRBV30; D call uncertain. V lost 0 bases to trimming and J lost 4 bases, with 7 bases between them. CDR3 length: 12 residues. Germline CDR1 reads GTSNPN; CDR2 reads SVGIG (reference sequence). As DNA, the CDR3 is TGTGCCTGGAGTGTCTTAGGGTACGAGCAGTACTTC. Translated, it gives CAWSVLGYEQYF.

This clonotype has ten or more counts. The J gene is TRBJ2-2, the V gene TRBV12-3 or TRBV12-4; TRBD1 matches 8 bases. Germline trimming cut 6 bases from V and 5 bases from J; bases unmatched to any gene: 5. This CDR3 is built from 14 residues. For the CDR3, the DNA is TGTGCCAGCAGCGGACAGGGCGGAACCGGGGAGCTGTTTTTT. It codes for CASSGQGGTGELFF.

V is TRBV5-1 and J is TRBJ2-5; D is undetermined. The ends were cut back, 0 bases at V and 1 base at J, with 13 bases in the middle. In germline, CDR1 is SGHRS, CDR2 YFSETQ. This CDR3 region has 16 residues. The CDR3: CASSLGIGYSQETQYF. DNA for the CDR3: TGCGCCAGCAGCTTGGGTATTGGTTACAGCCAAGAGACCCAGTACTTC.

Concerning this clonotype itself: The junction departs from germline at one end; a sequencing error may be responsible. The chain uses TRBV20-1 and TRBJ2-7; D uncertain. Germline-derived CDR1 and CDR2 are DFQATT and SNEGSKA (reference sequence). The CDR3 runs to 14 residues. In DNA form, the CDR3 reads TGCAGTGCTAGCCCCCCGAAAGACTCCTACGAGCAGTGCTTC. Translated: CSASPPKDSYEQCF.

This clonotype has only a few counts. This chain joins TRBV12-3 or TRBV12-4 and TRBJ2-7; 7 bases align to TRBD1. CDR3 length: 13 residues. V dropped 6 bases and J dropped 2; count of bases not matched to a gene: 4. The DNA of the CDR3 is TGTGCCAGCAGGCCGGGACAGACCTACGAGCAGTACTTC. Protein: CASRPGQTYEQYF.

The chain recombines TRBV11-2 with TRBJ2-3; either TRBD1 or TRBD2 may fit D (5 bases each). Germline V gives CDR1 SGHAT, CDR2 FQNNGV. V lost 1 base and J 4 bases, leaving 9 bases between the germline ends. This CDR3 is 14 amino acids long. The CDR3 DNA follows: TGTGCCAGCAGCTTAGGAGGGACCGCAGATACGCAGTATTTT. It encodes CASSLGGTADTQYF.

This clonotype was observed a few times. The rearrangement links TRBV5-6 to TRBJ2-7, with 12 nucleotides matching TRBD1. Trimming removed 6 bases from V and 3 bases from J; junction bases left unmatched: 7. The CDR3 runs 15 residues. Germline CDR1 and CDR2: SGHDT and YYEEEE. CDR3 protein: CASTSGTGGFYEQYF. The CDR3, as DNA: TGTGCCAGCACCTCAGGGACAGGGGGCTTCTACGAGCAGTACTTC.

The sample holds a few counts of this clonotype. The CDR3 region has the DNA TGTGCCAGCAGCCCGCGACCGCTAGCGACCTCCTACAATGAGCAGTTCTTC. Protein sequence: CASSPRPLATSYNEQFF. V gene TRBV7-9 combines with J gene TRBJ2-1; TRBD2 is a possible D gene (6 bases). The germline V gene has CDR1 SEHNR and CDR2 FQNEAQ (reference sequence). V shed 5 bases and J shed 0 bases, with 17 bases lying between them. This CDR3 has 17 residues. Combining the CDR3 with reference TRBV7-9 and TRBJ2-1 gives the whole variable domain DTGVSQNPRHKITKRGQNVTFRCDPISEHNRLYWYRQTLGQGPEFLTYFQNEAQLEKSRLLSDRFSAERPKGSFSTLEIQRTEQGDSAMYLCASSPRPLATSYNEQFFGPGTRLTVL.

This clonotype was seen only a few times. This chain uses TRBV4-1 with TRBJ1-3, with TRBD1 matching 7 bases. This CDR3 spans 16 amino acids. Germline lookup yields CDR1 MGHRA and CDR2 YSYEKL. The trim removed 2 bases at V and 4 bases at J, leaving 8 bases unmatched. The chain's CDR3 is CASSQTEGAIGNTIYF. Written as DNA, the CDR3 is TGCGCCAGCAGCCAAACGGAGGGGGCGATCGGAAACACCATATATTTT.

To note about this clonotype: Possible read error: a much larger clone is one base away. This chain joins TRBV6-2 or TRBV6-3 and TRBJ2-1; TRBD2 agrees at 8 bases. CDR3 length: 11 amino acids. The germline V gene has CDR1 MNHEY and CDR2 SVGEGT. The CDR3 spells CASNDGTRLVF. DNA for the CDR3: TGTGCCAGCAACGACGGGACTAGGCTAGTCTTC.

In its sample, this clonotype was seen a few times. The gene calls are TRBV10-3 and TRBJ2-7; no clear D. The CDR3 runs to 13 residues. CDR1 ENHRY and CDR2 SYGVKD come from the germline V gene. Between the trimmed V and J ends, which lost 4 bases and 1 base, there was a span of 8 bases. The CDR3 DNA reads TGTGCCATCAGTGTAGGGCAGTCCTACGAGCAGTACTTC. As protein: CAISVGQSYEQYF.

The chain couples TRBV12-3 or TRBV12-4 to TRBJ1-1; a possible D gene is TRBD1 (5 bases). The CDR3 is made up of 13 amino acids. Trimming cost V 11 bases and J 0 bases, with 13 bases left between them. In nucleotides, the CDR3 is TGTGCCCAGAGGAGGGGTTTGAACACTGAAGCTTTCTTT. Encoded protein: CAQRRGLNTEAFF.

This clonotype was observed a handful of times. The chain uses TRBV2 and TRBJ2-3; D is ambiguous. Germline lookup yields CDR1 SNHLY and CDR2 FYNNEI. Trimming stripped 2 bases from V and 0 bases from J, with 6 bases between. The CDR3 is 14 residues long. This CDR3 reads CASSESRSTDTQYF. CDR3 DNA: TGTGCCAGCAGTGAAAGCCGAAGCACAGATACGCAGTATTTT.